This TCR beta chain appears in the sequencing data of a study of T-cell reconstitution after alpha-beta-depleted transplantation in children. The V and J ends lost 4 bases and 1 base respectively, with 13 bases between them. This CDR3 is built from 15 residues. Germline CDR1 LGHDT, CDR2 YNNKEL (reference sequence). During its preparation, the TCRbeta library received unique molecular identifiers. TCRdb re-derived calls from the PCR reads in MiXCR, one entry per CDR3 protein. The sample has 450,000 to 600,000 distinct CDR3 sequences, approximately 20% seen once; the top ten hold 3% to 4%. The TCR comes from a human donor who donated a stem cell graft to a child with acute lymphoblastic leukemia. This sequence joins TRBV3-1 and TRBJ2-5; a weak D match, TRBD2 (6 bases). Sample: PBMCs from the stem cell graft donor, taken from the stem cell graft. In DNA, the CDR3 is TGTGCCAGCAGCCCCCGAGGGACTGGCCAAGAGACCCAGTACTTC. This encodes CASSPRGTGQETQYF.